One sample yielded the 3 T cell receptor beta chains listed below, sequenced in a study of cytomegalovirus exposure and HLA in healthy donors. Libraries were prepared by immunoSEQ multiplex PCR; TCRdb keeps only in-frame clonotypes and omits some of them. The table has approximately 200,000 clones, 80% to 90% seen once; the top ten hold roughly 13%. The specimen sequenced was PBMCs. The source of these receptors is a woman under 40 in good health and CMV-seropositive.

This chain connects TRBV28 to TRBJ2-7; tentative D call: TRBD1 (5 bases). The CDR3 extends over 15 amino acids. With 3 bases removed from V and 7 bases from J, the gap between germline ends came to 19 bases. Germline CDR1 and CDR2: MDHEN and SYDVKM. CDR3 in DNA: TGTGCCAGCAGTTTCACTGGTCAGGGAATAGGGGAGCAGTACTTC. Translated, it gives CASSFTGQGIGEQYF.

The chain recombines TRBV7-2 with TRBJ1-2; 9 bases fit TRBD1. The germline V gene has CDR1 SGHTA and CDR2 FQGNSA. V lost 10 bases and J lost 2; bases outside the gene matches: 8. The CDR3 sequence is 14 residues long. CDR3 residues: CATINDRGNYGYTF. CDR3 sequence (DNA): TGTGCCACCATCAATGACAGGGGGAACTATGGCTACACCTTC.

The chain couples TRBV27 to TRBJ2-1; D unresolved. CDR1 is MNHEY, CDR2 SMNVEV, per germline (reference sequence). This CDR3 is 16 amino acids long. V lost 5 bases to trimming and J lost 0 bases, with 14 bases between them. Here the CDR3 reads CASSPSFPYSYNEQFF. The CDR3 DNA reads TGTGCCAGCAGTCCCTCGTTCCCTTACTCCTACAATGAGCAGTTCTTC.